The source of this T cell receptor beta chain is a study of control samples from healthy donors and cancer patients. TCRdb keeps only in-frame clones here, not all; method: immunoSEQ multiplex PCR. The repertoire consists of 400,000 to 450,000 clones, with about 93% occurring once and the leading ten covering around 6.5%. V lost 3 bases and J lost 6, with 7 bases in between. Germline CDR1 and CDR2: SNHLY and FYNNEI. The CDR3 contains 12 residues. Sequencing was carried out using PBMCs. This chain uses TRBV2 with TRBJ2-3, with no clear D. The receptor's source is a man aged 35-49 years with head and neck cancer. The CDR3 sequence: CASSDSSDTQYF. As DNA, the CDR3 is TGTGCCAGCAGTGACAGTTCCGATACGCAGTATTTT.